The source of this T cell receptor beta chain is a study of blood T cell repertoires in COVID-19. Study-level information: COVID-19 samples collected from the United States, Italy and Spain covered acute and convalescent phases.

The CDR3 sequence is 15 residues long. The germline V gene encodes CDR1 SNHLY and CDR2 FYNNEI. Trimming removed 1 base at V and 5 bases at J, with 14 bases between. Per the original methods: How many nucleated cells were present was estimated from reference gene primer amplification. Some clones are missing from TCRdb's copy, which holds only in-frame ones; the method was immunoSEQ multiplex PCR. For V, J and clone size, that table is used; D and trimming come from the DNA. The repertoire holds more than 250,000 clones, 86% seen once, with around 1.7% in the top ten. The rearrangement uses TRBV2 and TRBJ2-5; maybe TRBD2 (6 bases). The sequencing sample was made of peripheral blood. This TCR derives from a woman between 50 and 59 years old with acute or convalescent COVID-19. The DNA for the CDR3 is TGTGCCAGCAGTGAAGATGGGCTAGCGCTGGAGACCCAGTACTTC. Translation gives CASSEDGLALETQYF. Complete variable domain (other parts from reference TRBV2 and TRBJ2-5): EPEVTQTPSHQVTQMGQEVILRCVPISNHLYFYWYRQILGQKVEFLVSFYNNEISEKSEIFDDQFSVERPDGSNFTLKIRSTKLEDSAMYFCASSEDGLALETQYFGPGTRLLVL.